These 29 T cell receptor beta chains came from one sample sequenced in a study of T cell responses to AZD1222 COVID-19 vaccine. Sequenced by immunoSEQ multiplex PCR; TCRdb stores in-frame clones only, minus some. The sample includes about 97,000 clones, about 88% of them seen just once. Sequenced here: peripheral blood, sampled on day 0 of AZD1222 vaccination. All receptors come from an adult in good health.

To note about this clone: This sample also contains other DNA sequences that code for the same CDR3. This chain uses TRBV6-5 with TRBJ1-3; D is unresolved. The V and J ends lost 6 bases and 2 bases respectively, with 11 bases between them. CDR1 MNHEY and CDR2 SVGAGI come from the germline V gene. This CDR3 contains 14 residues. The CDR3 spells CASSPGTTGNTIYF. The CDR3 nucleotides read TGTGCCAGCAGCCCCGGAACGACTGGAAACACCATATATTTT.

The chain is built from TRBV29-1 and TRBJ2-2, with D perhaps TRBD1 (5 bases). The germline V gene has CDR1 SQVTM and CDR2 ANQGSEA. V was trimmed by 2 bases and J by 5 bases, leaving 15 bases between them. The CDR3 covers 15 residues. This chain's CDR3 is CSVELPGIETGELFF. Here the CDR3 DNA reads TGCAGCGTTGAACTCCCAGGGATAGAAACCGGGGAGCTGTTTTTT.

In nucleotides, the CDR3 is TGTGCCAGCAGTTGGGGACGGACGAACACTGAAGCTTTCTTT. It yields the protein CASSWGRTNTEAFF. This rearrangement joins TRBV6-2 or TRBV6-3 to TRBJ1-1, with D perhaps TRBD1 (5 bases). CDR1 is MNHEY and CDR2 is SVGEGT in the germline V gene. V lost 4 bases and J 1 base, leaving 10 bases between the germline ends. The length of the CDR3 is 14 residues.

This clone has more than one count but fewer than ten. This chain links TRBV28 with TRBJ1-2; D is unresolved. Germline V gene lookup returns CDR1 MDHEN and CDR2 SYDVKM. V shed 3 bases and J shed 2 bases, with 4 bases lying between them. There are 12 residues in the CDR3. The CDR3 sequence: CASSFGNYGYTF. In DNA, the CDR3 is TGTGCCAGCAGTTTTGGGAACTATGGCTACACCTTC.

This chain joins TRBV18 and TRBJ1-5; maybe TRBD1 (5 bases). Trimming took off 3 bases at V and 0 bases at J, with 15 bases between the two ends. Germline V gene lookup returns CDR1 KGHSH and CDR2 LQKENI. The CDR3 is 17 amino acids. CDR3 sequence reads: CASSPAGWDYSNQPQHF. CDR3 sequence (DNA): TGTGCCAGCTCACCGGCGGGCTGGGACTATAGCAATCAGCCCCAGCATTTT.

This chain joins TRBV29-1 and TRBJ2-1; 9 bases line up with TRBD1. This CDR3 region has 21 residues. With 8 bases clipped from V and 8 bases from J, the junction kept 34 bases outside the gene matches. Germline CDR1 reads SQVTM; CDR2 reads ANQGSEA. The CDR3 DNA reads TGCAGCCCAACCGGGACAGGGCCGTCGGGACCGCTTGGTGTCGCGGGGGATGAGCAGTTCTTC. This gives the protein CSPTGTGPSGPLGVAGDEQFF.

The CDR3 DNA follows: TGTGCCAGTAGTATTCTTCGGGCGAATCAGCCCCAGCATTTT. Its translation is CASSILRANQPQHF. V gene TRBV19 combines with J gene TRBJ1-5; D gene uncertain. The CDR3 consists of 14 residues. V was trimmed by 3 bases and J by 4 bases, leaving 10 bases between them. Germline V gene data show CDR1 as LNHDA and CDR2 as SQIVND (reference sequence).

This chain uses TRBV12-3 or TRBV12-4 with TRBJ1-6; D unresolved. V lost 3 bases to trimming and J lost 6 bases, with 3 bases between them. This CDR3 has 12 residues. CDR3 residues: CASSFSNSPLHF. CDR3 bases: TGTGCCAGCAGTTTCAGTAATTCACCCCTCCACTTT.

The rearrangement uses TRBV15 and TRBJ1-6; 7 positions agree with TRBD1. CDR1 and CDR2 (germline): LNHNV, YYDKDF (reference sequence). The CDR3 runs 16 residues. The V and J ends lost 4 bases and 6 bases, in that order; junction bases with no gene match: 9. In DNA, the CDR3 is TGTGCCACCAGCATAGACAGGGTCCAAACTAATTCACCCCTCCACTTT. Its protein product is CATSIDRVQTNSPLHF.

The CDR3 reads CASSRLGGSTNEKLFF. The CDR3 region has the DNA TGTGCCAGCAGCCGATTGGGGGGTTCAACTAATGAAAAACTGTTTTTT. The genes are TRBV11-2 and TRBJ1-4, with D maybe TRBD1 (5 bases). Germline-derived CDR1 and CDR2 are SGHAT and FQNNGV. The V gene lost 5 bases and the J gene lost 0 bases, with 13 bases spanning the gap. The CDR3 is 16 amino acids.

This chain connects TRBV7-9 to TRBJ2-7, with D perhaps assigned TRBD1 or TRBD2 (5 bases each). Between the trimmed V and J ends, which lost 4 bases and 2 bases, there was a span of 12 bases. CDR3 size: 14 residues. Germline assignment: CDR1 SEHNR and CDR2 FQNEAQ (reference sequence). The CDR3 DNA reads TGTGCCAGCAGCTATAATCAGGGACCCTACGAGCAGTACTTC. It yields the protein CASSYNQGPYEQYF. Complete variable domain (other parts from reference TRBV7-9 and TRBJ2-7): DTGVSQNPRHKITKRGQNVTFRCDPISEHNRLYWYRQTLGQGPEFLTYFQNEAQLEKSRLLSDRFSAERPKGSFSTLEIQRTEQGDSAMYLCASSYNQGPYEQYFGPGTRLTVT.

This rearrangement joins TRBV20-1 to TRBJ1-2; 7 bases align to TRBD1. Germline-derived CDR1 and CDR2 are DFQATT and SNEGSKA (reference sequence). V trimming: 3 bases; J trimming: 0 bases; junction bases outside the gene matches: 13. This CDR3 comprises 17 residues. CDR3 in DNA: TGCAGTGCTAGTCGCCGGACAGGCGAACCAACTAACTATGGCTACACCTTC. Translation: CSASRRTGEPTNYGYTF.

The sample holds many counts of this clone. The chain carries TRBV6-2 or TRBV6-3 and TRBJ2-1; D unresolved. Between the trimmed V and J ends, which lost 2 bases and 3 bases, there was a span of 5 bases. This CDR3 spans 13 amino acids. From germline, CDR1 is MNHEY and CDR2 SVGEGT. The CDR3: CASSYRDYNEQFF. The CDR3 DNA is TGTGCCAGCAGTTACAGGGACTACAATGAGCAGTTCTTC.

CDR3 region: CASSYLGHSSYYEQYF. DNA of the CDR3: TGTGCCAGCAGCTACTTGGGCCATTCCTCCTACTACGAGCAGTACTTC. V usage is TRBV11-2 and J usage is TRBJ2-7; no clear D gene. The CDR3 is 16 amino acids. Germline-derived CDR1 and CDR2 are SGHAT and FQNNGV. V dropped 4 bases and J dropped 3 bases, with 19 bases sitting between them.

This chain uses TRBV3-1 (or the pseudogene TRBV3-2) with TRBJ1-2; no reliable D call. The CDR3 consists of 15 residues. CDR1 is LGHDT, CDR2 YNNKEL, per germline (reference sequence). V was pared by 1 base and J by 8 bases, with 17 bases between. The CDR3 reads CASSQGLLGTIGYTF. CDR3 in DNA: TGTGCCAGCAGCCAAGGCCTCCTGGGAACGATCGGCTACACCTTC.

The genes are TRBV27 and TRBJ2-5; D might be TRBD1 (6 bases). Trimming took 1 base from V and 4 from J, leaving 7 bases between them. The CDR3 sequence is 13 residues long. Germline values: CDR1 MNHEY, CDR2 SMNVEV (reference sequence). The CDR3 region has the DNA TGTGCCAGCAGTTTATTCAGGGGAGAGACCCAGTACTTC. Translating it yields CASSLFRGETQYF.

The V and J genes are TRBV7-2 and TRBJ2-7; TRBD1 or TRBD2 may be the D gene (7 bases each). The germline V gene encodes CDR1 SGHTA and CDR2 FQGNSA. This CDR3 spans 14 amino acids. The V end lost 2 bases, the J end lost 9 bases, and 17 bases lay between the germline ends. The chain's CDR3 is CASSLPGGARGQYF. The CDR3 DNA sequence: TGTGCCAGCAGCTTACCAGGGGGGGCCCGGGGGCAGTACTTC.

The table lists this clone with a count of one. The rearrangement links TRBV10-3 to TRBJ2-7; D perhaps matches TRBD2 (7 bases). This CDR3 has 17 amino acids. CDR1 is ENHRY and CDR2 is SYGVKD in the germline V gene. Trimming removed 3 bases at V and 4 bases at J, with 22 bases between. The CDR3 spells CAISETRSGGPRYEQYF. DNA of the CDR3: TGTGCCATCAGTGAAACGAGGTCGGGGGGCCCAAGGTACGAGCAGTACTTC.

The chain has TRBV19 and TRBJ1-1; tentative D call: TRBD1 (5 bases). The CDR3 is 15 amino acids. Germline V gene sequence: CDR1 LNHDA, CDR2 SQIVND (reference sequence). V was cut by 5 bases and J by 6 bases, with 19 bases left in between. The CDR3 region is CASSGTLGQASEAFF. As DNA, the CDR3 is TGTGCCAGTAGTGGGACGTTAGGGCAGGCATCTGAAGCTTTCTTT.

The chain combines TRBV9 with TRBJ1-3; no reliable D call. Trimming took 0 bases from V and 0 from J, leaving 7 bases between them. CDR1 and CDR2 (germline): SGDLS, YYNGEE. CDR3 size: 15 residues. DNA of the CDR3: TGTGCCAGCAGCGTAGGTGGAAACTCTGGAAACACCATATATTTT. Translation: CASSVGGNSGNTIYF.

This clone counts as medium-sized (0.01 to 0.1%). The chain recombines TRBV6-5 with TRBJ1-1, with D perhaps matching TRBD1 (6 bases). Germline CDR1 and CDR2: MNHEY and SVGAGI. Trimming removed 7 bases from V and 4 bases from J, with 13 bases in between. This CDR3 is 13 amino acids long. The CDR3 bases are TGTGCCAGCACCAAGGGGGAGACCACTGAAGCTTTCTTT. Protein: CASTKGETTEAFF.

The chain is built from TRBV29-1 and TRBJ2-1; no reliable D call. CDR1 is SQVTM and CDR2 is ANQGSEA in the germline V gene. This CDR3 region has 15 residues. The V and J ends lost 4 bases and 0 bases respectively, with 13 bases between them. CDR3 sequence (DNA): TGCAGCGTTGGAATCGGCCCCAGCTCCTACAATGAGCAGTTCTTC. Amino acids: CSVGIGPSSYNEQFF.

The gene calls are TRBV7-2 and TRBJ2-1; TRBD1 might be the D (6 bases). CDR3 length equals 14 residues. Germline CDR1 is SGHTA and CDR2 is FQGNSA. Trimming took off 3 bases at V and 7 bases at J, with 13 bases between the two ends. CDR3 in amino acids: CASSFFGGQNEQFF. CDR3 coding DNA: TGTGCCAGCAGCTTTTTTGGGGGCCAGAATGAGCAGTTCTTC.

The genes are TRBV6-4 and TRBJ2-1, with 10 bases lining up with TRBD2. The trim removed 3 bases at V and 8 bases at J, leaving 7 bases unmatched. CDR1 and CDR2 (germline): MRHNA, SNTAGT. The CDR3 contains 15 residues. CDR3 DNA: TGTGCCAGCAGTGAACGAGCGGGGGGGCCGGATGAGCAGTTCTTC. Protein product: CASSERAGGPDEQFF.

The DNA of the CDR3 is TGTGCCAGCAGTGACAATATCTATGGCTACACCTTC. It codes for CASSDNIYGYTF. The chain employs TRBV6-2 or TRBV6-3 and TRBJ1-2, with unresolved D. The CDR3 runs to 12 residues. From germline, CDR1 is MNHEY and CDR2 SVGEGT. With 5 bases removed from V and 4 bases from J, the gap between germline ends came to 8 bases.

This clone was found once. The CDR3 loop reads CASRDSRPSGANVLTF. The DNA of the CDR3 is TGTGCCAGCAGGGACAGTAGACCCTCTGGGGCCAACGTCCTGACTTTC. This chain uses TRBV27 with TRBJ2-6, with a possible D match to TRBD1 (6 bases). The CDR3 has 16 residues. Looked up from germline, CDR1 is MNHEY and CDR2 is SMNVEV (reference sequence). The ends were cut back, 6 bases at V and 0 bases at J, with 12 bases in the middle.

The chain carries TRBV6-2 or TRBV6-3 and TRBJ1-2; TRBD1 agrees at 7 bases. The CDR3 is made up of 17 amino acids. Germline CDR1 MNHEY, CDR2 SVGEGT. V shed 2 bases and J 3 bases; nucleotides not matched to a gene: 12. CDR3 in amino acids: CASSYPSTGRGYYGYTF. DNA for the CDR3: TGTGCCAGCAGTTACCCCTCGACAGGGAGGGGATACTATGGCTACACCTTC.

This clone turned up a few times. The chain combines TRBV3-1 (or the pseudogene TRBV3-2) with TRBJ2-2; D ambiguous. Looked up from germline, CDR1 is LGHDT and CDR2 is YNNKEL (reference sequence). CDR3 length equals 14 residues. Deletions cut 4 bases from V and 6 bases from J, with 12 bases between. CDR3 loop: CASSLSRAPGELFF. CDR3 DNA sequence: TGTGCCAGCAGCCTCTCCCGGGCGCCCGGGGAGCTGTTTTTT.

This chain uses TRBV7-6 with TRBJ1-3; 7 bases are a match to TRBD1. From germline, CDR1 is SGHVS and CDR2 FNYEAQ. The CDR3 runs to 13 residues. Losses at the gene ends were 4 bases for V and 7 bases for J; bases not matched to a gene: 4. The CDR3 spells CASSSGQTNTIYF. The DNA for the CDR3 is TGTGCCAGCAGCTCGGGACAGACTAACACCATATATTTT.